These 18 T cell receptor beta chains share one sample of origin, sequenced in a study of shared clonotypes between healthy human individuals (dated by TCRdb to the early 2020s). The method behind the library was the immunoSEQ multiplex PCR assay. The immuneACCESS repertoire file appears here via TCRdb, limited to in-frame rearrangements. These files lack a portion of the clones; in checked studies, under half of the deficit traces to unresolved V genes, and the cause of the others is not known. The table for this sample lists around 1,100,000 clones; approximately 80% of them were counted only once. Clones ranked in the top ten supply almost 0.9% of the sample. Source material: memory CD4+ T cells from PBMCs. The intended sense of this specimen's cell subset or site label: CD45RA-negative fraction. Receptors originate from a man between 18 and 29 years old in good health. Some clones in this sample may be carry-over from other donors' samples.

The chain links TRBV9 to TRBJ1-2, with D uncertain. This CDR3 has 15 amino acids. Germline lookup yields CDR1 SGDLS and CDR2 YYNGEE. The V and J ends lost 4 bases and 2 bases respectively, with 15 bases between them. DNA for the CDR3: TGTGCCAGCAGCCCCACTCCCGTCCCGAACTATGGCTACACCTTC. It encodes CASSPTPVPNYGYTF.

V and J are TRBV6-5 and TRBJ2-7, with 7 nucleotides matching TRBD2. Per germline, CDR1 MNHEY and CDR2 SVGAGI. The junction had 9 bases not matched to a gene; V was cut back by 2 bases and J by 5 bases. This CDR3 contains 15 residues. The CDR3 is CASSYNPGLVNEQYF. CDR3 nucleotide sequence: TGTGCCAGCAGTTACAACCCCGGACTAGTCAACGAGCAGTACTTC.

The chain couples TRBV6-5 to TRBJ1-2; perhaps TRBD1 as D (5 bases). CDR1 and CDR2 from the germline V gene are MNHEY and SVGAGI. The CDR3 runs 12 residues. V dropped 6 bases and J dropped 2 bases, with 7 bases sitting between them. CDR3 amino acids: CASSRDNYGYTF. CDR3 sequence (DNA): TGTGCCAGCAGCCGGGACAACTATGGCTACACCTTC.

This chain connects TRBV7-8 to TRBJ2-2; 12 positions match TRBD1. Germline assignment: CDR1 SGHVS and CDR2 FQNEAQ. The V gene end was trimmed by 4 bases and the J gene end by 5 bases; junction bases not matched to a gene: 5. This CDR3 is 16 amino acids long. The CDR3 nucleotides are TGTGCCAGCAGCTCGCGGGACAGGGGGCGAACCGGGGAGCTGTTTTTT. Amino acids: CASSSRDRGRTGELFF.

The table lists this clone with many counts. The same CDR3 arises from other DNA sequences in this sample as well. This chain joins TRBV28 and TRBJ2-3; D remains unclear. The CDR3 is 11 amino acids. From germline, CDR1 is MDHEN and CDR2 SYDVKM. Trimming pared 4 bases from V and 2 bases from J, leaving 1 base between. CDR3 in amino acids: CASSSTDTQYF. CDR3 nucleotide sequence: TGTGCCAGCAGTTCCACAGATACGCAGTATTTT.

Concerning this clone itself: Other DNA sequences in the sample encode the same CDR3. This rearrangement joins TRBV9 to TRBJ2-5; possibly TRBD2 for D (5 bases). Germline V gene lookup returns CDR1 SGDLS and CDR2 YYNGEE. CDR3 length equals 15 residues. The germline V and J ends were trimmed by 0 bases and 2 bases, with 11 bases remaining between them. CDR3 in amino acids: CASSVEDGNQETQYF. CDR3 in DNA: TGTGCCAGCAGCGTAGAAGACGGGAATCAAGAGACCCAGTACTTC.

The genes are TRBV4-2 and TRBJ1-5; possible D gene TRBD1, 6 bases. This CDR3 has 15 amino acids. Germline CDR1 is LGHNA and CDR2 is YNFKEQ. V was cut by 2 bases and J by 0 bases, with 8 bases left in between. CDR3 coding DNA: TGTGCCAGCAGCCAAACGGACAGTAGCAATCAGCCCCAGCATTTT. Translated: CASSQTDSSNQPQHF.

This clone was counted at least ten times. The gene calls are TRBV27 and TRBJ2-7; D ambiguous. V lost 6 bases, J lost 0 bases, and 9 bases lay in between. Per germline, CDR1 MNHEY and CDR2 SMNVEV (reference sequence). The CDR3 is 13 residues long. CDR3 in amino acids: CASRAPSSYEQYF. The DNA for the CDR3 is TGTGCCAGCAGGGCCCCCAGCTCCTACGAGCAGTACTTC.

CDR3 residues: CASSLISDTQYF. The CDR3 region has the DNA TGTGCCAGCAGTTTAATATCGGATACGCAGTATTTT. The chain links TRBV28 to TRBJ2-3; D not certain. CDR1 is MDHEN, CDR2 SYDVKM, per germline. The length of the CDR3 is 12 residues. Trimming removed 2 bases at V and 6 bases at J, with 6 bases between. Filled out from reference TRBV28 and TRBJ2-3, the complete variable domain reads DVKVTQSSRYLVKRTGEKVFLECVQDMDHENMFWYRQDPGLGLRLIYFSYDVKMKEKGDIPEGYSVSREKKERFSLILESASTNQTSMYLCASSLISDTQYFGPGTRLTVL.

The chain combines TRBV6-1 with TRBJ1-1, with D possibly TRBD1 on 6 matching bases. Deletions cut 7 bases from V and 2 bases from J, with 14 bases between. CDR1 is MNHNS and CDR2 is SASEGT in the germline V gene. The CDR3 sequence is 14 residues long. CDR3 amino acids: CASTKTGPNTEAFF. As DNA, the CDR3 is TGTGCCAGCACGAAGACAGGTCCTAACACTGAAGCTTTCTTT.

V is TRBV11-3 and J is TRBJ2-1; 8 bases are shared with TRBD2. V lost 0 bases to trimming and J lost 2 bases; unmatched junction nucleotides: 6. The CDR3 extends over 17 amino acids. CDR1 and CDR2 (germline): SGHNT, YENEEA. CDR3 sequence: CASSLDGRREAYNEQFF. For the CDR3, the DNA is TGTGCCAGCAGCTTAGATGGTCGGCGGGAGGCCTACAATGAGCAGTTCTTC. Together with reference TRBV11-3 and TRBJ2-1, the CDR3 gives the full variable domain: EAGVVQSPRYKIIEKKQPVAFWCNPISGHNTLYWYLQNLGQGPELLIRYENEEAVDDSQLPKDRFSAERLKGVDSTLKIQPAELGDSAVYLCASSLDGRREAYNEQFFGPGTRLTVL.

The chain carries TRBV2 and TRBJ2-1; no clear D gene. Germline V lookup: CDR1 SNHLY, CDR2 FYNNEI. The V end lost 4 bases, the J end lost 7 bases, and 23 bases lay between the germline ends. The CDR3 has 17 residues. For the CDR3, the DNA is TGTGCCAGCAGTGTTTCATCCAGGATAAGGGTTAGTAATGAGCAGTTCTTC. This codes for CASSVSSRIRVSNEQFF.

The chain links TRBV27 to TRBJ2-7; 9 bases agree with TRBD2. Germline CDR1 and CDR2: MNHEY and SMNVEV (reference sequence). The J segment lost 3 bases and the V segment lost 4 bases, leaving 7 bases of the junction unmatched. CDR3 length equals 15 residues. The CDR3, as DNA: TGTGCCAGCAGTTCCAAAGGGACTAGCAACTACGAGCAGTACTTC. Translation: CASSSKGTSNYEQYF.

This clone was observed a single time. The chain has TRBV7-3 and TRBJ2-3; D might be TRBD1 or TRBD2, each matching 6 bases. V gave up 5 bases and J gave up 0 bases, with 21 bases separating them. CDR1 and CDR2 (germline): SGHTA, FQGTGA. CDR3 length: 18 amino acids. The CDR3 DNA follows: TGTGCCAGCAGCCCTCGGGGGCCATCGGGAACTAGCACAGATACGCAGTATTTT. Its protein product is CASSPRGPSGTSTDTQYF.

The chain uses TRBV28 and TRBJ1-3, with D unresolved. The CDR3 extends over 16 amino acids. Looked up from germline, CDR1 is MDHEN and CDR2 is SYDVKM. Deletions cut 7 bases from V and 0 bases from J, with 16 bases between. This CDR3 reads CASISWAATSGNTIYF. The CDR3 DNA sequence: TGTGCCAGCATCTCCTGGGCAGCTACCTCTGGAAACACCATATATTTT. Full variable domain (rest looked up from reference TRBV28 and TRBJ1-3): DVKVTQSSRYLVKRTGEKVFLECVQDMDHENMFWYRQDPGLGLRLIYFSYDVKMKEKGDIPEGYSVSREKKERFSLILESASTNQTSMYLCASISWAATSGNTIYFGEGSWLTVV.

The V and J genes are TRBV7-3 and TRBJ2-3, with 11 nucleotides matching TRBD2. The germline V gene encodes CDR1 SGHTA and CDR2 FQGTGA. The V segment lost 5 bases and the J segment 6 bases; nucleotides outside the gene matches: 7. The CDR3 extends over 15 amino acids. The CDR3 DNA follows: TGTGCCAGCAGCCCCACTAGCGGGAGTAAGGATACGCAGTATTTT. This sequence encodes CASSPTSGSKDTQYF.

The chain joins TRBV10-3 to TRBJ2-7; D unresolved. The CDR3 spans 14 residues. CDR1 is ENHRY, CDR2 SYGVKD, per germline. The ends were cut back, 0 bases at V and 2 bases at J, with 8 bases in the middle. This CDR3 is CAISESLDAYEQYF. CDR3 DNA sequence: TGTGCCATCAGTGAGTCACTGGACGCCTACGAGCAGTACTTC.

V and J are TRBV2 and TRBJ2-1, with TRBD2 matching over 13 bases. J lost 9 bases, V lost 10 bases, and 6 bases had no gene match. Germline values: CDR1 SNHLY, CDR2 FYNNEI. CDR3 length: 13 amino acids. The CDR3 sequence: CATGLAGDGEQFF. The CDR3 DNA follows: TGTGCCACCGGACTAGCGGGAGACGGTGAGCAGTTCTTC.